These 2 T cell receptor beta chains originate from one sample sequenced in a study of blood T cells in healthy people across ages. Sample-barcoded 5' priming and a J-beta primer mix drove a second PCR of about 6 to 12 cycles. TCRdb re-derived calls from the 5' RACE reads in MiXCR, one entry per CDR3 protein. The data show roughly 1,700,000 distinct CDR3 sequences, 28% seen once. Specimen: blood. These receptors were collected from a woman in her twenties or thirties in good health.

The chain combines TRBV11-2 with TRBJ2-3; 8 nucleotides align to TRBD2. Germline CDR1 SGHAT, CDR2 FQNNGV. V lost 2 bases, J lost 6 bases, and 10 bases stayed unmatched. CDR3 length: 16 amino acids. CDR3 bases: TGTGCCAGCAGCTTATTTCAAGGGACTAGTCTCGATACGCAGTATTTT. Translating gives CASSLFQGTSLDTQYF.

This clonotype was detected only a few times. The rearrangement uses TRBV7-2 and TRBJ2-4; unclear D gene. V was shortened by 1 base and J by 5 bases, with 9 bases between the two germline ends. The CDR3 has 14 residues. Germline values: CDR1 SGHTA, CDR2 FQGNSA. This CDR3 reads CASSLGWRQNIQYF. The CDR3 bases are TGTGCCAGCAGCTTAGGGTGGCGCCAAAACATTCAGTACTTC.